The clone carrying this TCR beta chain has just one count. There are 18 residues in the CDR3. CDR1 SGHNT and CDR2 YYREEE come from the germline V gene (reference sequence). Losses at the gene ends were 6 bases for V and 2 bases for J; bases not matched to a gene: 15. In the authors' methods: Amplification of reference gene primers provided the estimated nucleated cell counts. The table came from immunoSEQ multiplex PCR; TCRdb's copy has only in-frame clones and leaves some out. That table furnishes V, J and clone size, whereas the DNA furnished D and trimming. The sample comprises tens of thousands of clones, more than 65% of which are singletons, and 4.5% rests with the top ten. The record originates from a study of blood T cell repertoires in COVID-19. The overall study: Whether acute or convalescent, the COVID-19 samples came from the United States, Italy and Spain.

Sequenced sample: peripheral blood. V is TRBV5-4 and J is TRBJ2-3, with 10 bases identical to TRBD1. The receptor was derived from a woman aged 55-70 years with acute or convalescent COVID-19. The DNA of the CDR3 is TGTGCCAGCACCTCCGGGACAGGGGATCCCCCTTTCACAGATACGCAGTATTTT. Protein: CASTSGTGDPPFTDTQYF. Drawing the rest from reference TRBV5-4 and TRBJ2-3, the complete variable domain is ETGVTQSPTHLIKTRGQQVTLRCSSQSGHNTVSWYQQALGQGPQFIFQYYREEENGRGNFPPRFSGLQFPNYSSELNVNALELDDSALYLCASTSGTGDPPFTDTQYFGPGTRLTVL.